The rows below give T cell receptor beta chains drawn from one sample of a study of blood T cell repertoires in COVID-19. Clones were read by immunoSEQ multiplex PCR, and TCRdb kept only the in-frame ones, dropping some. The repertoire holds a few hundred thousand clones, with roughly nine tenths as singletons. Source material: PBMCs or T cells enriched from blood (not recorded which). These receptors originate from a human donor in a cohort exposed to, infected with or recovered from COVID-19 (not recorded which). The donor label of this sample is uncertain. CDR3s include the opening cysteine and the closing phenylalanine or tryptophan. The D gene is left open where the match is weak. The size field is filled for only some rows; it gives once, few, many or a size class.

j_call clone_size d_call v_call cdr3_aa cdr3_nt
TRBJ2-1 . . TRBV20-1 CSARARNEQFF TGCAGTGCTAGGGCCCGTAATGAGCAGTTCTTC
TRBJ2-7 . . TRBV2 CASSGGSGETYEQYF TGTGCCAGCAGTGGGGGGTCAGGGGAAACCTACGAGCAGTACTTC
TRBJ2-7 . . TRBV27 CASSLHRECGHEQYF TGTGCCAGCAGCCTCCACAGGGAATGTGGACACGAGCAGTACTTC
TRBJ2-5 once . TRBV5-1 CASSSYQETQYF TGCGCCAGCAGCTCGTACCAAGAGACCCAGTACTTC
TRBJ1-2 . TRBD1 TRBV4-3 CASSPNRGYGYTF TGCGCCAGCAGCCCCAACAGGGGCTATGGCTACACCTTC
TRBJ1-5 . TRBD1 TRBV2 CASSATGFQPQHF TGTGCCAGCAGCGCGACAGGGTTTCAGCCCCAGCATTTT
TRBJ2-3 . . TRBV18 CASSPTPTSTDTQYF TGTGCCAGCTCACCAACGCCTACTAGCACAGATACGCAGTATTTT
TRBJ1-5 . . TRBV4-1 CASSQDLLYSNQPQHF TGCGCCAGCAGCCAAGATCTTCTATATAGCAATCAGCCCCAGCATTTT
TRBJ2-7 . . TRBV4-1 CASSQGKGYEQYF TGCGCCAGCAGCCAAGGAAAGGGGTACGAGCAGTACTTC
TRBJ1-6 . . TRBV3-1/TRBV3-2 CASSQALGRRRNSPLHF TGTGCCAGCAGCCAAGCCCTGGGCAGGAGGAGAAATTCACCCCTCCACTTT
TRBJ2-2 . . TRBV5-1 CASSPFGTGELFF TGCGCCAGCTCCCCCTTCGGCACCGGGGAGCTGTTTTTT
TRBJ2-1 . . TRBV5-1 CASSLPGQSSYNEQFF TGCGCCAGCAGCTTGCCTGGACAGAGCTCCTACAATGAGCAGTTCTTC
TRBJ2-3 . TRBD1 TRBV4-3 CASSLSARTGGLRGDTQYF TGCGCCAGCAGCCTGTCCGCGAGAACAGGGGGCCTTAGAGGGGATACGCAGTATTTT
TRBJ2-7 . TRBD1 TRBV27 CASSPDRGIAYEQYF TGTGCCAGCAGTCCCGACAGGGGAATCGCCTACGAGCAGTACTTC
TRBJ1-1 . TRBD1 TRBV24-1 CATRAGGKNTEAFF TGTGCCACAAGAGCAGGGGGGAAGAACACTGAAGCTTTCTTT
TRBJ1-1 . . TRBV2 CASSEAPATGTEAFF TGTGCCAGCAGTGAAGCGCCGGCCACCGGGACTGAAGCTTTCTTT
TRBJ1-2 once . TRBV5-1 CASSLDIVSYGYTF TGCGCCAGCAGCTTGGATATAGTGAGCTATGGCTACACCTTC
TRBJ1-1 . TRBD1 TRBV27 CASSPGTGLEAFF TGTGCCAGCTCCCCCGGGACAGGCCTTGAAGCTTTCTTT
TRBJ1-1 . TRBD1 TRBV7-2 CASSLMAGGLNTEAFF TGTGCCAGCAGCTTAATGGCAGGGGGCCTGAACACTGAAGCTTTCTTT
TRBJ1-1 . . TRBV29-1 CSGHSGVNTEAFF TGCAGCGGTCACTCAGGGGTCAACACTGAAGCTTTCTTT
TRBJ1-1 . . TRBV6-5 CASFPGWNTEAFF TGTGCCAGCTTTCCAGGTTGGAACACTGAAGCTTTCTTT
TRBJ1-5 . . TRBV27 CASSLRSNQPQHF TGTGCCAGCAGTTTGAGGAGTAATCAGCCCCAGCATTTT
TRBJ1-2 . TRBD1 TRBV6-5 CASSRGQTPYGYTF TGTGCCAGCAGTCGGGGACAGACCCCCTATGGCTACACCTTC
TRBJ1-1 . . TRBV30 CAWDRNTEAFF TGTGCCTGGGACAGGAACACTGAAGCTTTCTTT
TRBJ1-2 . TRBD1 TRBV14 CASRRGYRGLNYGYTF TGTGCCAGCAGGCGGGGCTACAGGGGGCTTAACTATGGCTACACCTTC
TRBJ1-1 . TRBD1 TRBV18 CASSSTGRGTEAFF TGTGCCAGCTCCTCGACAGGGAGAGGGACTGAAGCTTTCTTT
TRBJ2-2 . TRBD2 TRBV2 CASRRTSGGYTGELFF TGTGCCAGCAGACGGACTAGCGGGGGGTACACCGGGGAGCTGTTTTTT
TRBJ2-2 . TRBD1 TRBV18 CASSPRQGAGGELFF TGTGCCAGCTCACCCCGACAGGGGGCAGGCGGGGAGCTGTTTTTT
TRBJ2-5 . TRBD2 TRBV7-9 CASSPEAGGKETQYF TGTGCCAGCAGCCCCGAAGCGGGGGGGAAAGAGACCCAGTACTTC
TRBJ1-5 . TRBD1 TRBV6-6 CASSGQGGNQPQHF TGTGCCAGCAGCGGACAGGGGGGGAATCAGCCCCAGCATTTT
TRBJ2-1 . TRBD2 TRBV19 CASSVLVSGGDNEQFF TGTGCCAGTAGTGTCCTGGTGAGCGGGGGGGACAATGAGCAGTTCTTC
TRBJ2-1 . TRBD1 TRBV5-1 CASSLSGTGSLNEQFF TGCGCCAGCAGCTTGTCCGGGACAGGGAGTTTGAATGAGCAGTTCTTC
TRBJ2-3 . . TRBV7-2 CASSPADTQYF TGTGCCAGCAGTCCGGCAGATACGCAGTATTTT
TRBJ2-5 . TRBD1 TRBV29-1 CSVRRQGAGTQYF TGCAGCGTTAGGCGACAGGGGGCAGGGACCCAGTACTTC
TRBJ2-7 . TRBD1 TRBV4-3 CASSQERQGAFEQYF TGCGCCAGCAGCCAAGAACGCCAGGGGGCTTTCGAGCAGTACTTC
TRBJ2-7 . TRBD2 TRBV3-1/TRBV3-2 CASSPRRLAGGDEQYF TGTGCCAGCAGCCCGCGGAGGTTAGCGGGAGGCGACGAGCAGTACTTC
TRBJ1-5 . . TRBV4-2 CASSQVQQSDQPQHF TGTGCCAGCAGCCAAGTCCAACAGTCTGATCAGCCCCAGCATTTT
TRBJ2-3 . TRBD2 TRBV7-2 CASSSSGGDTQYF TGTGCCAGCAGCTCGAGCGGGGGAGATACGCAGTATTTT
TRBJ1-4 . . TRBV11-2 CASSSSYGYKLFF TGTGCCAGCAGCTCCTCATACGGGTATAAACTGTTTTTT